This is a list of T cell receptor beta chains from one sample in a study of blood T cells in healthy people across ages. MiXCR was run by TCRdb on the 5' RACE reads, yielding one entry per CDR3 protein. The table has 750,000 or so distinct CDR3 sequences, just under 25% seen once. The same sample was also studied in work on T cells of mothers and their children.

The sequencing sample was made of blood. These receptor sequences come from a boy aged 5-17 years in good health. Each CDR3 is given with its conserved first and last residue. Fields, in order: D gene, J gene, CDR3 length, V gene, clone size, CDR3 protein, CDR3 DNA. The D gene is left open where the match is weak. Size values are once, few and many counts, or a class for expanded clones, and some rows have none.

d_gene: TRBD1; j_gene: TRBJ2-5; len: 14; v_gene: TRBV24-1; abundance: NA; CDR3aa: CATSDDRAVETQYF; CDR3nt: TGTGCCACCAGTGATGACAGGGCTGTGGAGACCCAGTACTTC
d_gene: TRBD2; j_gene: TRBJ2-3; len: 15; v_gene: TRBV14; abundance: few; CDR3aa: CASSQEVAGVDTQYF; CDR3nt: TGTGCCAGCAGCCAAGAAGTAGCGGGAGTGGATACGCAGTATTTT
d_gene: NA; j_gene: TRBJ2-7; len: 12; v_gene: TRBV18; abundance: many; CDR3aa: CASSATEYEQYF; CDR3nt: TGTGCCAGCTCAGCGACAGAGTACGAGCAGTACTTC
d_gene: NA; j_gene: TRBJ1-1; len: 12; v_gene: TRBV2; abundance: few; CDR3aa: CASRWTNTEAFF; CDR3nt: TGTGCCAGCAGGTGGACGAACACTGAAGCTTTCTTT
d_gene: NA; j_gene: TRBJ2-7; len: 13; v_gene: TRBV4-3; abundance: NA; CDR3aa: CASSQAIYYEQYF; CDR3nt: TGCGCCAGCAGCCAAGCAATCTACTACGAGCAGTACTTC
d_gene: NA; j_gene: TRBJ2-3; len: 13; v_gene: TRBV9; abundance: NA; CDR3aa: CASSVYRDDTQYF; CDR3nt: TGTGCCAGCAGCGTCTACAGGGATGATACGCAGTATTTT
d_gene: NA; j_gene: TRBJ1-2; len: 14; v_gene: TRBV6-6; abundance: few; CDR3aa: CASRTPGHVYGYTF; CDR3nt: TGTGCCAGCAGAACCCCGGGACACGTCTATGGCTACACCTTC
d_gene: TRBD1; j_gene: TRBJ2-5; len: 15; v_gene: TRBV11-1; abundance: NA; CDR3aa: CASSHRDRGAETQYF; CDR3nt: TGTGCCAGCAGCCACCGGGACAGGGGTGCGGAGACCCAGTACTTC
d_gene: TRBD1; j_gene: TRBJ1-2; len: 15; v_gene: TRBV2; abundance: NA; CDR3aa: CASSALGQGARGYTF; CDR3nt: TGTGCCAGCAGTGCCTTGGGACAGGGGGCCCGTGGCTACACCTTC
d_gene: NA; j_gene: TRBJ1-1; len: 12; v_gene: TRBV10-3; abundance: NA; CDR3aa: CAISKANTEAFF; CDR3nt: TGTGCCATCAGCAAAGCGAACACTGAAGCTTTCTTT
d_gene: TRBD2; j_gene: TRBJ2-1; len: 15; v_gene: TRBV7-3; abundance: few; CDR3aa: CASSSTGTSWDEQFF; CDR3nt: TGTGCCAGCAGCTCCACCGGGACTAGTTGGGATGAGCAGTTCTTC
d_gene: NA; j_gene: TRBJ1-6; len: 17; v_gene: TRBV28; abundance: NA; CDR3aa: CAGSLGPGRSYNSPLHF; CDR3nt: TGTGCCGGCAGTTTAGGGCCAGGGAGGTCCTATAATTCACCCCTCCACTTT
d_gene: NA; j_gene: TRBJ1-4; len: 16; v_gene: TRBV5-1; abundance: NA; CDR3aa: CASSLWPKGQREKLFF; CDR3nt: TGCGCCAGCAGCTTGTGGCCGAAAGGTCAAAGGGAAAAACTGTTTTTT
d_gene: NA; j_gene: TRBJ2-1; len: 17; v_gene: TRBV3-1; abundance: NA; CDR3aa: CASSFYRGRAASHEQFF; CDR3nt: TGTGCCAGCAGTTTTTATCGAGGCAGGGCGGCTTCTCATGAGCAGTTCTTC
d_gene: TRBD1; j_gene: TRBJ2-7; len: 15; v_gene: TRBV6-2/TRBV6-3; abundance: NA; CDR3aa: CASSEPGQLIYEQYF; CDR3nt: TGTGCCAGCAGCGAGCCGGGACAGCTAATTTACGAGCAGTACTTC
d_gene: NA; j_gene: TRBJ2-3; len: 13; v_gene: TRBV28; abundance: few; CDR3aa: CASRLLPGDTQYF; CDR3nt: TGTGCCAGCAGACTCCTACCGGGGGATACGCAGTATTTT
d_gene: TRBD1; j_gene: TRBJ2-3; len: 16; v_gene: TRBV11-3; abundance: NA; CDR3aa: CASSTYRDSAPDTQYF; CDR3nt: TGTGCCAGCAGCACATACCGGGACAGCGCTCCAGATACGCAGTATTTT
d_gene: NA; j_gene: TRBJ2-1; len: 13; v_gene: TRBV19; abundance: few; CDR3aa: CASSMGSVNEQFF; CDR3nt: TGTGCCAGTAGTATGGGATCGGTTAATGAGCAGTTCTTC
d_gene: NA; j_gene: TRBJ2-3; len: 15; v_gene: TRBV9; abundance: NA; CDR3aa: CASSVVGVSTDTQYF; CDR3nt: TGTGCCAGCAGCGTTGTGGGGGTTAGCACAGATACGCAGTATTTT
d_gene: NA; j_gene: TRBJ2-5; len: 13; v_gene: TRBV4-1; abundance: NA; CDR3aa: CASSQDFRDPGFF; CDR3nt: TGCGCCAGCAGCCAAGATTTTCGTGACCCGGGGTTCTTC
d_gene: NA; j_gene: TRBJ1-2; len: 11; v_gene: TRBV29-1; abundance: once; CDR3aa: CSMGGTDGYTF; CDR3nt: TGCAGCATGGGGGGGACGGATGGCTACACCTTC
d_gene: NA; j_gene: TRBJ1-1; len: 13; v_gene: TRBV4-2; abundance: NA; CDR3aa: CASSQSNSGEAFF; CDR3nt: TGTGCCAGCAGCCAATCCAATAGTGGTGAAGCTTTCTTT
d_gene: NA; j_gene: TRBJ1-5; len: 13; v_gene: TRBV3-1; abundance: NA; CDR3aa: CASSQDRAQPQHF; CDR3nt: TGTGCCAGCAGCCAAGACCGGGCTCAGCCCCAGCATTTT
d_gene: NA; j_gene: TRBJ2-2; len: 16; v_gene: TRBV12-3/TRBV12-4; abundance: NA; CDR3aa: CASSSPGRGQTGELFF; CDR3nt: TGTGCCAGCAGTTCCCCGGGGAGGGGGCAGACCGGGGAGCTATTTTTT
d_gene: TRBD1; j_gene: TRBJ2-7; len: 14; v_gene: TRBV28; abundance: few; CDR3aa: CASSFRDRVDEQYF; CDR3nt: TGTGCCAGCAGTTTCCGGGACAGGGTTGACGAGCAGTACTTC
d_gene: NA; j_gene: TRBJ2-5; len: 15; v_gene: TRBV7-2; abundance: NA; CDR3aa: CASSEAGAVLETQYF; CDR3nt: TGTGCCAGCAGCGAGGCCGGGGCCGTACTTGAGACCCAGTACTTC
d_gene: NA; j_gene: TRBJ1-1; len: 13; v_gene: TRBV12-3/TRBV12-4; abundance: few; CDR3aa: CASSPWGSTEAFF; CDR3nt: TGTGCCAGCAGTCCTTGGGGTTCCACTGAAGCTTTCTTT
d_gene: NA; j_gene: TRBJ2-1; len: 12; v_gene: TRBV12-3/TRBV12-4; abundance: NA; CDR3aa: CASRPAYNEQFF; CDR3nt: TGTGCCAGCAGACCAGCCTACAATGAGCAGTTCTTC
d_gene: NA; j_gene: TRBJ2-1; len: 10; v_gene: TRBV29-1; abundance: many; CDR3aa: CSVGIIEQFF; CDR3nt: TGCAGCGTTGGTATTATTGAGCAGTTCTTC
d_gene: NA; j_gene: TRBJ2-3; len: 15; v_gene: TRBV6-5; abundance: NA; CDR3aa: CASSYTGSSTDTQYF; CDR3nt: TGTGCCAGCAGTTATACCGGGAGTAGCACAGATACGCAGTATTTT
d_gene: NA; j_gene: TRBJ1-6; len: 11; v_gene: TRBV12-3/TRBV12-4; abundance: few; CDR3aa: CASSLNLGLHF; CDR3nt: TGTGCCAGCAGTTTAAACCTGGGGCTCCACTTT
d_gene: NA; j_gene: TRBJ1-5; len: 14; v_gene: TRBV5-1; abundance: few; CDR3aa: CASSLGVSDQPQRF; CDR3nt: TGCGCCAGCAGCTTGGGGGTTTCAGATCAGCCCCAGCGTTTT
d_gene: NA; j_gene: TRBJ2-3; len: 13; v_gene: TRBV9; abundance: NA; CDR3aa: CASSDPPEDTQYF; CDR3nt: TGTGCCAGCAGCGACCCGCCGGAGGATACGCAGTATTTT
d_gene: NA; j_gene: TRBJ2-1; len: 13; v_gene: TRBV28; abundance: NA; CDR3aa: CASSHRVQNEQFF; CDR3nt: TGTGCCAGCAGTCACAGGGTCCAGAATGAGCAGTTCTTC
d_gene: TRBD1; j_gene: TRBJ1-5; len: 14; v_gene: TRBV20-1; abundance: NA; CDR3aa: CSAMDRGWNQPQHF; CDR3nt: TGCAGTGCAATGGACAGGGGATGGAATCAGCCCCAGCATTTT
d_gene: NA; j_gene: TRBJ2-7; len: 14; v_gene: TRBV14; abundance: few; CDR3aa: CASSQISAPREQYF; CDR3nt: TGTGCCAGCAGCCAAATTTCGGCCCCGCGGGAGCAGTACTTC
d_gene: NA; j_gene: TRBJ1-4; len: 14; v_gene: TRBV27; abundance: NA; CDR3aa: CASSTDGLNEKLFF; CDR3nt: TGTGCCAGCAGTACCGACGGCCTCAATGAAAAACTGTTTTTT
d_gene: NA; j_gene: TRBJ2-7; len: 15; v_gene: TRBV7-8; abundance: NA; CDR3aa: CASSLEGQGTYEQYF; CDR3nt: TGTGCCAGCAGCTTAGAAGGCCAGGGGACCTACGAGCAGTACTTC
d_gene: NA; j_gene: TRBJ2-7; len: 15; v_gene: TRBV28; abundance: few; CDR3aa: CASSLGVGSTYEQYF; CDR3nt: TGTGCCAGCAGTCTAGGGGTGGGCTCAACCTACGAGCAGTACTTC
d_gene: NA; j_gene: TRBJ2-2; len: 14; v_gene: TRBV7-9; abundance: few; CDR3aa: CASSFGYGTGELFF; CDR3nt: TGTGCCAGCAGCTTTGGGTATGGCACCGGGGAGCTGTTTTTT
d_gene: NA; j_gene: TRBJ2-7; len: 11; v_gene: TRBV4-1; abundance: NA; CDR3aa: CASTEGVEQYF; CDR3nt: TGCGCCAGCACCGAAGGTGTCGAGCAGTACTTC
d_gene: NA; j_gene: TRBJ2-5; len: 16; v_gene: TRBV19; abundance: few; CDR3aa: CASSISWRFPGETQYF; CDR3nt: TGTGCCAGTAGTATAAGCTGGCGCTTCCCGGGGGAGACCCAGTACTTC
d_gene: TRBD2; j_gene: TRBJ2-1; len: 17; v_gene: TRBV29-1; abundance: NA; CDR3aa: CSVEEGTSDVWYNEQFF; CDR3nt: TGCAGCGTTGAAGAAGGGACTAGCGACGTTTGGTACAATGAGCAGTTCTTC
d_gene: TRBD1; j_gene: TRBJ1-4; len: 15; v_gene: TRBV12-3/TRBV12-4; abundance: few; CDR3aa: CAGTGGQALNEKLFF; CDR3nt: TGTGCCGGCACCGGAGGACAGGCCCTTAATGAAAAACTGTTTTTT
d_gene: NA; j_gene: TRBJ2-1; len: 16; v_gene: TRBV7-8; abundance: NA; CDR3aa: CASSPTEWGMRNEQFF; CDR3nt: TGTGCCAGCAGCCCAACAGAGTGGGGGATGAGGAATGAGCAGTTCTTC
d_gene: NA; j_gene: TRBJ2-7; len: 16; v_gene: TRBV6-6; abundance: few; CDR3aa: CASSYRPERPSYEQYF; CDR3nt: TGTGCCAGCAGTTACCGGCCCGAAAGACCGTCCTACGAGCAGTACTTC
d_gene: TRBD1; j_gene: TRBJ2-1; len: 14; v_gene: TRBV24-1; abundance: NA; CDR3aa: CATSDLDRGLEQFF; CDR3nt: TGTGCCACCAGTGATCTCGACAGGGGTCTGGAGCAGTTCTTC
d_gene: NA; j_gene: TRBJ1-1; len: 14; v_gene: TRBV12-3/TRBV12-4; abundance: NA; CDR3aa: CASSLAWVNTEAFF; CDR3nt: TGTGCCAGCAGTTTGGCGTGGGTGAACACTGAAGCTTTCTTT
d_gene: NA; j_gene: TRBJ1-1; len: 13; v_gene: TRBV29-1; abundance: few; CDR3aa: CSVEGETRTEAFF; CDR3nt: TGCAGCGTCGAAGGGGAAACGAGGACTGAAGCTTTCTTT